The entry below gives a single TCR beta chain sequence along with its context. This CDR3 has 16 amino acids. V was shortened by 2 bases and J by 2 bases, with 13 bases between the two germline ends. Looked up from germline, CDR1 is MDHEN and CDR2 is SYDVKM. These data originate in a study of blood T cell repertoires in COVID-19. Study information: The origin of the acute and convalescent COVID-19 samples was the United States, Italy and Spain. T cells, B-cell-depleted T cells, or PBMCs provided the cDNA or gDNA that served as material.

Original processing notes: Amplified reference gene primers provided the basis for estimating nucleated cell counts. Profiling relied on immunoSEQ multiplex PCR, and the TCRdb table lists in-frame clones only, not all of them. The V and J calls and the clone size are those of that table, but D and trimming were determined from the DNA. Of 100,000 to 150,000 clones in the sample, about 84% were seen once. This rearrangement joins TRBV28 to TRBJ1-3, with a tentative D call TRBD1 (6 bases). Sample: peripheral blood. The receptor comes from a woman in her fifties or sixties with acute or convalescent COVID-19. The CDR3 is CASSLSGQGTGNTIYF. The CDR3 bases are TGTGCCAGCAGTTTAAGTGGGCAGGGGACTGGAAACACCATATATTTT.